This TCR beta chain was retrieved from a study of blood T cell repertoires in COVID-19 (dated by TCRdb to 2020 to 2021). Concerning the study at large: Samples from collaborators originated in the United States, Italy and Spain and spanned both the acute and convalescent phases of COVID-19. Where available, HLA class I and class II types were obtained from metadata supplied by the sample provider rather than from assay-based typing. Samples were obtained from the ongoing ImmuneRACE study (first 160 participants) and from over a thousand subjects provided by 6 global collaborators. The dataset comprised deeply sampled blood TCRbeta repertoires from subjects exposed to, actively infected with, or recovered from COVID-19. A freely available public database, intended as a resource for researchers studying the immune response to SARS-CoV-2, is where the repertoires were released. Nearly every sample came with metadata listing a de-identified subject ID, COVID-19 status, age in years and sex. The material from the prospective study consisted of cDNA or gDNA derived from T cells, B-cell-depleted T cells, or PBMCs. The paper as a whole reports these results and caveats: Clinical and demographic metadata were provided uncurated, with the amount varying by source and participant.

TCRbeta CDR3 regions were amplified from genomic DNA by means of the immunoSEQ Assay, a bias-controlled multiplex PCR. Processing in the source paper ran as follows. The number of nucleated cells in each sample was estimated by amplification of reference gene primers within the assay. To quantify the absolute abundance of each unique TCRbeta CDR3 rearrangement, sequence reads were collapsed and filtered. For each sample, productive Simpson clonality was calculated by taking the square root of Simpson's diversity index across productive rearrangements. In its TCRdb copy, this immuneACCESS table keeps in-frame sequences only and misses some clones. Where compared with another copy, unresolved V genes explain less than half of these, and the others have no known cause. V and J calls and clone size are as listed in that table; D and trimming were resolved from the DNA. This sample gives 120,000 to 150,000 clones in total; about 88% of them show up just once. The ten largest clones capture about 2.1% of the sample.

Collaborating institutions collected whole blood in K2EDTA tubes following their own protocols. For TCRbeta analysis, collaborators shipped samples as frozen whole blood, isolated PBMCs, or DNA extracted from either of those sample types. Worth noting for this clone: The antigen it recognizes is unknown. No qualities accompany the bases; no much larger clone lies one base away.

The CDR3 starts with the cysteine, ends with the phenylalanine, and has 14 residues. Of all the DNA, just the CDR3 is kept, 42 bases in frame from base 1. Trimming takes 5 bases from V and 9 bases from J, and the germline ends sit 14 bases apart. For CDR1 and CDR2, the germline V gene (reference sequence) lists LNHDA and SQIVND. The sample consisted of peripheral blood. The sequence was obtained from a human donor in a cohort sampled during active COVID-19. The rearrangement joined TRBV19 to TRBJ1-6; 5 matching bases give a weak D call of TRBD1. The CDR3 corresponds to CASSPGGVGSPLHF. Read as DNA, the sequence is TGTGCCAGTAGTCCGGGAGGGGTGGGTTCACCCCTCCACTTT.